The clone carrying this T cell receptor (beta chain) showed up just a few times. Its target is unknown. This specimen belongs to a study of cytomegalovirus exposure and HLA in healthy donors. On the study more broadly: An analysis done earlier identified more than 90 million unique TCR beta sequences from about 179 million T cells.

It was with 60 Vbeta and 13 Jbeta primers that the PCR ran. The method was immunoSEQ multiplex PCR; TCRdb's version includes in-frame clones alone and lacks a portion of them. The sample shows approximately 190,000 clones, around 85% of them seen only once. Study conclusions and caveats: It was approximately 160 TCR beta chains that were listed as cytomegalovirus-associated. Later on, a genetic analysis was performed. It linked a missense variant in DCLRE1C with V- and J-gene trimming of TCR beta. Rarity marked most TCR sequences, yet some public TCRs occurred in many donors.

The length of the CDR3 is 15 residues. CDR1 and CDR2 from the germline V gene are SGDLS and YYNGEE. Trimming took 3 bases from V and 2 from J; bases not matched to a gene: 7. Sequenced: PBMCs. This sequence originates from a man aged 35 to 55 in good health and CMV-seropositive. The V and J genes are TRBV9 and TRBJ2-7; 8 nucleotides agree with TRBD1. CDR3 DNA sequence: TGTGCCAGCAGCGCCGGACAGGGAATTCCCTACGAGCAGTACTTC. Residues: CASSAGQGIPYEQYF.